These 31 T cell receptor beta chains share one sample of origin, sequenced in a study of beta chain features in type 1 diabetes. Study results and limitations: Researchers report that Type 1 diabetes patients had moderately but significantly shorter TCRB CDR3s across all four CD4+ subsets.

All of the isolated RNA was reverse transcribed, so expressed TCRB transcripts were sequenced. Produced via immunoSEQ multiplex PCR; TCRdb's table is partial and in-frame only. The table records some 250,000 clones, approximately 15% of them present only once. Antigens of these TCRs are unknown. Sequenced sample: naive CD4+ T cells from blood. The receptors were gathered from a man aged 30 to 45 with type 1 diabetes.

The gene calls are TRBV6-1 and TRBJ2-1; 10 bases line up with TRBD1. CDR1 is MNHNS, CDR2 SASEGT, per germline. The V segment lost 7 bases and the J segment 10 bases; nucleotides outside the gene matches: 10. The CDR3 length is 14 residues. CDR3 sequence reads: CASNPRDRGQEQFF. CDR3 coding DNA: TGTGCCAGCAATCCCCGGGACAGGGGTCAAGAGCAGTTCTTC.

The rearrangement joins TRBV4-1 to TRBJ2-7, with a weak D call TRBD2 (6 bases). This CDR3 region has 15 residues. From germline, CDR1 is MGHRA and CDR2 YSYEKL. V was shortened by 0 bases and J by 6 bases, with 15 bases between the two germline ends. The CDR3: CASSQDRQLTSEQYF. In DNA form, the CDR3 reads TGCGCCAGCAGCCAAGATCGACAGCTGACTAGCGAGCAGTACTTC.

The sample holds a few counts of this clone. The chain is built from TRBV18 and TRBJ2-5, with D possibly matching TRBD2 (6 bases). V lost 1 base, J lost 5 bases, and 11 bases lay in between. The V gene's germline CDR1 is KGHSH and CDR2 LQKENI. CDR3 length equals 14 residues. The CDR3 sequence is CASSPRGDWETQYF. The CDR3 bases are TGTGCCAGCTCACCACGGGGGGATTGGGAGACCCAGTACTTC.

This clone was seen only once. The chain uses TRBV6-6 and TRBJ1-1, with D unresolved. V was cut by 8 bases and J by 0 bases, with 10 bases left in between. The CDR3 loop spans 13 amino acids. The V gene's germline CDR1 is MNHNY and CDR2 SVGAGI (reference sequence). This CDR3 reads CASHRQVNTEAFF. CDR3 in DNA: TGTGCCAGCCACCGGCAGGTGAACACTGAAGCTTTCTTT.

On this clone: The same CDR3 is also encoded by other DNA sequences in this sample. The V gene is TRBV5-1, the J gene TRBJ2-5; 9 bases agree with TRBD1. CDR1 and CDR2 (germline): SGHRS, YFSETQ. CDR3 length: 15 amino acids. After removal of 4 bases from V and 4 bases from J, the junction contained 8 bases not matched to a gene. The CDR3 nucleotides are TGCGCCAGCAGCCTTGGACAGGGGTTAGGAGAGACCCAGTACTTC. Protein: CASSLGQGLGETQYF.

The V gene is TRBV7-2, the J gene TRBJ1-2; 9 bases map to TRBD1. The V gene end was trimmed by 5 bases and the J gene end by 5 bases; junction bases not matched to a gene: 12. Germline assignment: CDR1 SGHTA and CDR2 FQGNSA. This CDR3 contains 16 residues. CDR3 bases: TGTGCCAGCAGCGGGGGACCGGGACAGGGAGAATATGGCTACACCTTC. This encodes CASSGGPGQGEYGYTF. The whole variable domain, filled in from reference TRBV7-2 and TRBJ1-2, reads GAGVSQSPSNKVTEKGKDVELRCDPISGHTALYWYRQSLGQGLEFLIYFQGNSAPDKSGLPSDRFSAERTGGSVSTLTIQRTQQEDSAVYLCASSGGPGQGEYGYTFGSGTRLTVV.

The V call is TRBV11-2, the J call TRBJ2-7; the match to TRBD1 covers 11 bases. CDR3 size: 15 residues. Germline CDR1 is SGHAT and CDR2 is FQNNGV. V was pared by 5 bases and J by 5 bases, with 8 bases of the junction left unmatched. Here the CDR3 DNA reads TGTGCCAGCAGCCGTCCGGGACAGGGGGTTCACGAGCAGTACTTC. The encoded protein is CASSRPGQGVHEQYF.

The sample holds a few counts of this clone. The rearrangement links TRBV5-1 to TRBJ2-5; 8 bases are a match to TRBD2. Germline V gene lookup returns CDR1 SGHRS and CDR2 YFSETQ. CDR3 length equals 17 residues. V was pared by 0 bases and J by 3 bases, with 10 bases of the junction left unmatched. The CDR3 sequence: CASSLGERRLAKETQYF. DNA for the CDR3: TGCGCCAGCAGCTTGGGGGAACGAAGACTAGCGAAAGAGACCCAGTACTTC.

CDR3 loop: CASRPAGGPEAFF. The CDR3 nucleotides read TGTGCCAGCAGGCCTGCCGGGGGACCTGAAGCTTTCTTT. V usage is TRBV5-6 and J usage is TRBJ1-1, with TRBD1 as a possible D gene (5 bases). V shed 5 bases and J shed 6 bases, with 14 bases lying between them. Germline V lookup: CDR1 SGHDT, CDR2 YYEEEE. CDR3 length equals 13 residues.

This clone was seen a handful of times. The gene calls are TRBV27 and TRBJ2-1; D uncertain. V was cut by 6 bases and J by 3 bases, with 18 bases left in between. This CDR3 has 16 residues. Germline V lookup: CDR1 MNHEY, CDR2 SMNVEV (reference sequence). The CDR3 nucleotides read TGTGCCAGCAGACCTCCCCGACACAATCTCTACAATGAGCAGTTCTTC. Amino acids: CASRPPRHNLYNEQFF.

This clone was detected a few times. The chain uses TRBV2 and TRBJ2-1; D might be TRBD1 (6 bases). The CDR3 extends over 15 amino acids. The V end lost 4 bases, the J end lost 12 bases, and 22 bases lay between the germline ends. Per the germline V gene, CDR1 is SNHLY and CDR2 is FYNNEI. The CDR3 region has the DNA TGTGCCAGCAGTGGTGTAGGGGGTTCCGTCGAGGCGCAGTTCTTC. It is translated as CASSGVGGSVEAQFF.

This chain connects TRBV5-1 to TRBJ2-7; the match to TRBD2 covers 13 bases. The V gene's germline CDR1 is SGHRS and CDR2 YFSETQ. The CDR3 runs to 15 residues. The V segment lost 3 bases and the J segment 2 bases; nucleotides outside the gene matches: 2. CDR3 residues: CASSWTSGSTYEQYF. CDR3 DNA: TGCGCCAGCAGCTGGACTAGCGGGAGTACCTACGAGCAGTACTTC. The whole variable domain, remainder taken from reference TRBV5-1 and TRBJ2-7, is KAGVTQTPRYLIKTRGQQVTLSCSPISGHRSVSWYQQTPGQGLQFLFEYFSETQRNKGNFPGRFSGRQFSNSRSEMNVSTLELGDSALYLCASSWTSGSTYEQYFGPGTRLTVT.

The chain is built from TRBV7-2 and TRBJ2-7; D possibly corresponds to TRBD2 (5 bases). This CDR3 region has 14 residues. From germline, CDR1 is SGHTA and CDR2 FQGNSA. Trimming left V 4 bases short and J 1 base short, with 11 bases between. In DNA, the CDR3 is TGTGCCAGCAGCTCGGCTCGGGGTTCCTACGAGCAGTACTTC. It is translated as CASSSARGSYEQYF.

This chain uses TRBV4-1 with TRBJ2-7; tentatively, D is TRBD1 (6 bases). V shed 5 bases and J shed 4 bases, with 15 bases lying between them. This CDR3 contains 14 residues. Per germline, CDR1 MGHRA and CDR2 YSYEKL. The CDR3 DNA is TGCGCCAGCAGCTCACAAAGGGGGATTTACGAGCAGTACTTC. It translates to CASSSQRGIYEQYF.

The CDR3 coding sequence is TGTGCCAGCTCACCACGCGGGGGGCTCTACAATGAGCAGTTCTTC. It translates to CASSPRGGLYNEQFF. The V and J genes are TRBV18 and TRBJ2-1, with 8 bases that match TRBD2. CDR1 and CDR2 (germline): KGHSH, LQKENI. J gave up 3 bases and V 1 base, and 2 bases lay outside the gene matches. The CDR3 is 15 amino acids.

A few counts support this clone. The J gene is TRBJ2-1, the V gene TRBV5-6; no clear D. CDR3 length: 11 amino acids. CDR1 is SGHDT, CDR2 YYEEEE, per germline. Trimming pared 0 bases from V and 10 bases from J, leaving 5 bases between. CDR3 amino acids: CASSLEEEQFF. The CDR3 DNA follows: TGTGCCAGCAGCTTGGAGGAGGAGCAGTTCTTC.

This clone was seen more than once but under ten times. The chain joins TRBV5-1 to TRBJ2-7; D perhaps matches TRBD1 (5 bases). Trimming removed 0 bases at V and 0 bases at J, with 13 bases between. Germline-derived CDR1 and CDR2 are SGHRS and YFSETQ. The CDR3 consists of 16 residues. CDR3 region: CASSLAPDRASYEQYF. CDR3 nucleotide sequence: TGCGCCAGCAGCTTGGCCCCCGACAGAGCCTCCTACGAGCAGTACTTC. Combining the CDR3 with reference TRBV5-1 and TRBJ2-7 gives the whole variable domain KAGVTQTPRYLIKTRGQQVTLSCSPISGHRSVSWYQQTPGQGLQFLFEYFSETQRNKGNFPGRFSGRQFSNSRSEMNVSTLELGDSALYLCASSLAPDRASYEQYFGPGTRLTVT.

This clone has only a few counts. The V gene is TRBV5-4, the J gene TRBJ2-3; 8 bases fit TRBD1. This CDR3 is 16 amino acids long. V shed 0 bases, J shed 2 bases, and the junction held 5 bases outside the gene matches. Per the germline V gene, CDR1 is SGHNT and CDR2 is YYREEE (reference sequence). The CDR3 sequence: CASSLGQGATTDTQYF. In DNA form, the CDR3 reads TGTGCCAGCAGCTTGGGGCAGGGGGCGACCACAGATACGCAGTATTTT. Full variable domain (missing parts from reference TRBV5-4 and TRBJ2-3): ETGVTQSPTHLIKTRGQQVTLRCSSQSGHNTVSWYQQALGQGPQFIFQYYREEENGRGNFPPRFSGLQFPNYSSELNVNALELDDSALYLCASSLGQGATTDTQYFGPGTRLTVL.

This clone was picked up a small number of times. V usage is TRBV9 and J usage is TRBJ1-2; no reliable D call. The V gene lost 0 bases and the J gene lost 8 bases, with 8 bases spanning the gap. The CDR3 is made up of 12 amino acids. CDR1 and CDR2 from the germline V gene are SGDLS and YYNGEE. The CDR3 is CASSVEAGGYTF. DNA of the CDR3: TGTGCCAGCAGCGTAGAAGCGGGGGGCTACACCTTC.

This clone appeared a few times. The chain links TRBV5-1 to TRBJ2-1, with D maybe TRBD2 (6 bases). The CDR3 is made up of 14 amino acids. Germline V gene lookup returns CDR1 SGHRS and CDR2 YFSETQ. Trimming took 0 bases from V and 6 from J, leaving 10 bases between them. The CDR3 is CASSLDTSPNEQFF. In nucleotides, the CDR3 is TGCGCCAGCAGCTTGGACACTAGCCCCAATGAGCAGTTCTTC. Full variable domain (outside the CDR3, taken from reference TRBV5-1 and TRBJ2-1): KAGVTQTPRYLIKTRGQQVTLSCSPISGHRSVSWYQQTPGQGLQFLFEYFSETQRNKGNFPGRFSGRQFSNSRSEMNVSTLELGDSALYLCASSLDTSPNEQFFGPGTRLTVL.

CDR3 residues: CASNGLAGAGETQYF. In nucleotides, the CDR3 is TGTGCCAGCAATGGACTAGCGGGAGCCGGGGAGACCCAGTACTTC. V usage is TRBV6-5 and J usage is TRBJ2-5; 13 bases map to TRBD2. The V and J ends lost 7 bases and 5 bases, in that order; junction bases with no gene match: 7. The CDR3 covers 15 residues. Germline lookup yields CDR1 MNHEY and CDR2 SVGAGI.

Only a few counts were recorded for this clone. V usage is TRBV4-1 and J usage is TRBJ2-1; weak D call: TRBD2 (6 bases). The CDR3 has 16 amino acids. Per the germline V gene, CDR1 is MGHRA and CDR2 is YSYEKL. Trimming removed 0 bases at V and 7 bases at J, with 16 bases between. CDR3 in amino acids: CASSQDGAGPRNEQFF. Here the CDR3 DNA reads TGCGCCAGCAGCCAAGATGGCGCGGGACCCCGTAATGAGCAGTTCTTC.

This clone was picked up a small number of times. J is TRBJ2-1 and V is TRBV2; the match to TRBD1 covers 11 bases. Per germline, CDR1 SNHLY and CDR2 FYNNEI. The CDR3 runs to 15 residues. Unmatched junction bases numbered 9, after V lost 6 bases and J lost 8 bases. CDR3 DNA: TGTGCCAGCAGGTGGTCCGGGACAGGGGGTTATGAGCAGTTCTTC. Its translation: CASRWSGTGGYEQFF.

The chain joins TRBV9 to TRBJ1-2, with D uncertain. Trimming stripped 0 bases from V and 4 bases from J, with 13 bases between. Germline V lookup: CDR1 SGDLS, CDR2 YYNGEE. The CDR3 consists of 15 residues. The CDR3 DNA reads TGTGCCAGCAGCGTAGAGCCGGAGAGAACCTATGGCTACACCTTC. Protein sequence: CASSVEPERTYGYTF. The whole variable domain, remainder taken from reference TRBV9 and TRBJ1-2, is DSGVTQTPKHLITATGQRVTLRCSPRSGDLSVYWYQQSLDQGLQFLIQYYNGEERAKGNILERFSAQQFPDLHSELNLSSLELGDSALYFCASSVEPERTYGYTFGSGTRLTVV.

The chain is built from TRBV19 and TRBJ1-2, with 9 bases that match TRBD1. The CDR3 loop spans 17 amino acids. J gave up 6 bases and V 7 bases, and 18 bases lay outside the gene matches. Germline V lookup: CDR1 LNHDA, CDR2 SQIVND (reference sequence). The CDR3: CASTDLPGTGFFNGYTF. CDR3 nucleotide sequence: TGTGCCAGTACCGACCTTCCCGGGACAGGGTTTTTTAATGGCTACACCTTC.

This clone was detected a few times. The chain is built from TRBV5-1 and TRBJ2-3; maybe TRBD2 (7 bases). V gave up 2 bases and J gave up 5 bases, with 15 bases separating them. The CDR3 runs to 15 residues. The germline gives CDR1 SGHRS, CDR2 YFSETQ. The CDR3 reads CASSFLGGGIDTQYF. CDR3 nucleotides: TGCGCCAGCAGCTTCTTAGGCGGGGGCATAGATACGCAGTATTTT.

This rearrangement joins TRBV27 to TRBJ1-1; D might be TRBD1 (5 bases). Trimming stripped 6 bases from V and 6 bases from J, with 17 bases between. From germline, CDR1 is MNHEY and CDR2 SMNVEV (reference sequence). The CDR3 has 14 amino acids. CDR3 amino acids: CASSVPREGAEAFF. The CDR3 coding sequence is TGTGCCAGCAGCGTGCCCAGGGAGGGCGCTGAAGCTTTCTTT.

The DNA of the CDR3 is TGTGCCAGCAGCCAGCAACTAGCGGGGAATGGGAGGACGCAGTATTTT. This sequence encodes CASSQQLAGNGRTQYF. This chain connects TRBV4-2 to TRBJ2-3, with 10 bases fitting TRBD2. This CDR3 contains 16 residues. CDR1 and CDR2 (germline): LGHNA, YNFKEQ. With V trimmed by 3 bases and J by 9 bases, 12 bases remained unmatched.

V gene TRBV6-5 combines with J gene TRBJ2-7, with 8 bases lining up with TRBD1. In germline, CDR1 is MNHEY, CDR2 SVGAGI. V lost 6 bases to trimming and J lost 3 bases; unmatched junction nucleotides: 10. The CDR3 totals 15 residues. CDR3 DNA: TGTGCCAGCAGCCCCCAGACAGGGGCGATCTACGAGCAGTACTTC. Translation gives CASSPQTGAIYEQYF.

The chain employs TRBV30 and TRBJ1-1, with TRBD1 matching over 7 bases. Germline loops: CDR1 GTSNPN, CDR2 SVGIG (reference sequence). CDR3 length: 13 residues. V was clipped by 4 bases and J by 1 base; unmatched bases: 3. The CDR3 sequence is CAWNGQANTEAFF. CDR3 DNA sequence: TGTGCCTGGAACGGACAGGCGAACACTGAAGCTTTCTTT.

J is TRBJ2-3 and V is TRBV6-5; 8 bases match TRBD1. The CDR3 loop spans 16 amino acids. Germline V gene lookup returns CDR1 MNHEY and CDR2 SVGAGI. With V trimmed by 0 bases and J by 3 bases, 5 bases remained unmatched. CDR3 loop: CASSYSGQGGTDTQYF. CDR3 nucleotide sequence: TGTGCCAGCAGTTACTCTGGACAGGGAGGAACAGATACGCAGTATTTT.